The 22 T cell receptor beta chains below come from one sample, sequenced in a study of breast tumors, draining lymph nodes, adjacent tissues. The lymph nodes were axillary draining lymph nodes from breast cancer patients. TCRdb recomputed calls from the multiplex PCR reads with MiXCR, one row per CDR3 protein. Among roughly 130,000 distinct CDR3 sequences, around 20% were seen once, and the ten largest hold approximately 3.5%. The sample taken for sequencing was axillary lymph node tissue. All receptors derive from a female donor with breast cancer. Some clones in this sample may be carry-over from other donors' samples.

A word on this clonotype: It may be a read error: a sequence one base away is much more abundant. The chain recombines TRBV11-3 with TRBJ2-3; D is uncertain. Looked up from germline, CDR1 is SGHNT and CDR2 is YENEEA. This CDR3 comprises 14 residues. The CDR3, as DNA: TGTGCCGGCAGCCAAACTGGACCTGGGGATACGCAGTATTTT. It is translated as CAGSQTGPGDTQYF.

With regard to this clonotype: With a much larger clone just one base away, this may be a read error. V and J are TRBV6-5 and TRBJ1-2; D uncertain. Germline V lookup: CDR1 MNHEY, CDR2 SVGAGI. This CDR3 region has 15 residues. CDR3 DNA: TGTACCAGCAGTTACCATCGATTAGGGTACTATGGCTACACCTTC. Residues: CTSSYHRLGYYGYTF.

A note on this clonotype: Since a much larger clone is just one base distant, this may be a read error. This chain connects TRBV12-3 or TRBV12-4 to TRBJ2-5; D is perhaps TRBD1 or TRBD2 (5 bases each). This CDR3 region has 14 residues. The CDR3 sequence: CASSLSGQQETKYF. As DNA, the CDR3 is TGTGCCAGCAGTTTATCGGGGCAACAAGAGACCAAGTACTTC.

This clonotype came up many times. The chain has TRBV9 and TRBJ1-2; tentatively, D is TRBD1 (5 bases). The CDR3 is made up of 14 amino acids. CDR1 and CDR2 from the germline V gene are SGDLS and YYNGEE. The V end lost 2 bases, the J end lost 3 bases, and 11 bases lay between the germline ends. CDR3 residues: CASSVSIGDYGYTF. The CDR3 nucleotides are TGTGCCAGCAGCGTTTCAATAGGGGACTATGGCTACACCTTC.

This clonotype was picked up many times. The chain employs TRBV20-1 and TRBJ2-7; 7 positions agree with TRBD2. V lost 4 bases and J lost 0; bases outside the gene matches: 6. Per germline, CDR1 DFQATT and CDR2 SNEGSKA (reference sequence). This CDR3 region has 14 residues. Written as DNA, the CDR3 is TGCAGTGCTAATCCTAGCGGAGGCTCCTACGAGCAGTACTTC. This translates into CSANPSGGSYEQYF.

Of note for this clonotype: An end of the junction does not agree with germline; a read error may underlie this. The genes are TRBV20-1 and TRBJ2-7, with D perhaps TRBD1 or TRBD2 (5 bases each). The CDR3 runs 14 residues. Germline V gene data show CDR1 as DFQATT and CDR2 as SNEGSKA (reference sequence). CDR3 sequence: CSARAILRGYGQYF. Written as DNA, the CDR3 is TGCAGTGCTAGAGCCATTCTTCGGGGCTACGGGCAGTACTTC.

Concerning this clonotype: With a much larger clone just one base away, this may be a read error. This sequence joins TRBV20-1 and TRBJ1-5, with a possible D match to TRBD1 (5 bases). V lost 1 base to trimming and J lost 12 bases, with 10 bases between them. Per germline, CDR1 DFQATT and CDR2 SNEGSKA (reference sequence). The CDR3 length is 11 residues. The DNA of the CDR3 is TGCAGTGCTAGAGGTGTGGGGCGCCAGCATTTT. It is translated as CSARGVGRQHF.

Ten or more counts support this clonotype. The chain recombines TRBV20-1 with TRBJ1-6, with D tentatively TRBD1 (6 bases). Germline loops: CDR1 DFQATT, CDR2 SNEGSKA (reference sequence). Deletions cut 6 bases from V and 3 bases from J, with 15 bases between. The CDR3 length is 15 residues. The CDR3 region is CSAPADSFYNSPLHF. The CDR3, as DNA: TGCAGTGCCCCGGCGGACAGTTTCTATAATTCACCCCTCCACTTT.

In this sample, this clonotype turned up many times. This chain uses TRBV5-1 with TRBJ2-1; 11 nucleotides align to TRBD2. The V and J ends lost 1 base and 6 bases, in that order; junction bases with no gene match: 9. Germline CDR1 SGHRS, CDR2 YFSETQ. The CDR3 length is 17 residues. The CDR3 region is CASSLNFGTSGINEQFF. The CDR3 region has the DNA TGCGCCAGCAGCTTGAATTTTGGGACTAGCGGAATCAATGAGCAGTTCTTC.

This clonotype was counted at least ten times. The chain couples TRBV10-3 to TRBJ2-1; 8 bases fit TRBD2. V dropped 2 bases and J dropped 4; count of bases not matched to a gene: 4. Germline loops: CDR1 ENHRY, CDR2 SYGVKD. This CDR3 region has 15 residues. This CDR3 is CAISEGLARYNEQFF. The CDR3 DNA is TGTGCCATCAGTGAGGGACTAGCTCGTTACAATGAGCAGTTCTTC.

This clonotype was observed at least ten times. The CDR3 nucleotides read TGTGCCAGCAGTGGGGACAGTCGGCCCGGGGAGCTGTTTTTT. Its translation is CASSGDSRPGELFF. This chain connects TRBV6-4 to TRBJ2-2, with 7 bases identical to TRBD1. V dropped 4 bases and J dropped 6; count of bases not matched to a gene: 5. The CDR3 length is 14 residues. Germline V gene sequence: CDR1 MRHNA, CDR2 SNTAGT.

This clonotype was picked up one time. This may stem from a read error, because a much larger clone lies one nucleotide away. The chain employs TRBV2 and TRBJ1-5; no clear D gene. The V end lost 2 bases, the J end lost 1 base, and 6 bases lay between the germline ends. Germline CDR1 is SNHLY and CDR2 is FYNNEI. This CDR3 comprises 14 residues. The CDR3 DNA follows: TGTGCCAGCAGTGAAAGGAGGAGCAATCAGCCCCAGCATTTT. Its protein product is CASSERRSNQPQHF.

This clonotype was seen many times. The CDR3 loop is CASSPLGPGGYTF. The CDR3 region has the DNA TGTGCCAGCAGCCCCTTAGGTCCGGGGGGCTACACCTTC. V gene TRBV3-1 combines with J gene TRBJ1-2; D uncertain. The CDR3 runs 13 residues. Germline V gives CDR1 LGHDT, CDR2 YNNKEL (reference sequence). Deletions cut 4 bases from V and 8 bases from J, with 14 bases between. Looking up the rest from reference TRBV3-1 and TRBJ1-2 gives the full variable domain: DTAVSQTPKYLVTQMGNDKSIKCEQNLGHDTMYWYKQDSKKFLKIMFSYNNKELIINETVPNRFSPKSPDKAHLNLHINSLELGDSAVYFCASSPLGPGGYTFGSGTRLTVV.

Concerning this clonotype: This may arise from a read error, as a much more abundant clone is one base away. The CDR3 does not end in the conserved phenylalanine or tryptophan, so this is likely a read error. The chain joins TRBV19 to TRBJ2-2; tentatively, D is TRBD1 (6 bases). Trimming left V 3 bases short and J 2 bases short, with 10 bases between. Per the germline V gene, CDR1 is LNHDA and CDR2 is SQIVND (reference sequence). CDR3 length: 15 residues. The CDR3 region is CASSMPGTNTGELFS. In DNA, the CDR3 is TGTGCCAGTAGTATGCCCGGGACAAACACCGGGGAGCTGTTTTCT.

This chain uses TRBV20-1 with TRBJ2-3; 8 bases are a match to TRBD2. Germline assignment: CDR1 DFQATT and CDR2 SNEGSKA (reference sequence). This CDR3 comprises 11 residues. The CDR3 region is CSGGGEDTQYF. The CDR3, as DNA: TGCAGCGGGGGGGGGGAAGATACGCAGTATTTT.

This clonotype was seen ten or more times. This rearrangement joins TRBV6-2 or TRBV6-3 to TRBJ2-1; D is perhaps TRBD1 or TRBD2 (5 bases each). There are 18 residues in the CDR3. Germline lookup yields CDR1 MNHEY and CDR2 SVGEGT. Trimming cost V 7 bases and J 2 bases, with 24 bases left between them. CDR3 bases: TGTGCCAGCACCAAGGTCGTGGGGAGCGAGGGGACCTACAATGAGCAGTTCTTC. This codes for CASTKVVGSEGTYNEQFF.

This clonotype has at least ten counts. The chain joins TRBV20-1 to TRBJ2-5; 7 bases align to TRBD1. V lost 6 bases and J lost 10; bases outside the gene matches: 8. Germline V gene sequence: CDR1 DFQATT, CDR2 SNEGSKA (reference sequence). The CDR3 contains 11 residues. The CDR3 DNA reads as TGCAGTGCGCGACAGGGCTTTGACCAGTACTTC. It yields the protein CSARQGFDQYF.

Many counts were recorded for this clonotype. V is TRBV20-1 and J is TRBJ2-1; no clear D gene. Per the germline V gene, CDR1 is DFQATT and CDR2 is SNEGSKA (reference sequence). The CDR3 spans 10 residues. V lost 1 base and J 10 bases, leaving 5 bases between the germline ends. The CDR3 loop reads CSARGDEQFF. In DNA form, the CDR3 reads TGCAGTGCTAGAGGCGACGAGCAGTTCTTC.

V is TRBV7-3 and J is TRBJ1-2; 7 bases agree with TRBD1. Germline loops: CDR1 SGHTA, CDR2 FQGTGA. CDR3 size: 13 residues. V dropped 0 bases and J dropped 8; count of bases not matched to a gene: 3. CDR3 amino acids: CASSLTGGEGYTF. CDR3 bases: TGTGCCAGCAGCTTAACAGGGGGCGAGGGCTACACCTTC.

This clonotype has ten or more counts. The CDR3 loop reads CASSFEVGFSGEQYF. The CDR3 region has the DNA TGTGCCAGCAGTTTCGAGGTGGGGTTCTCGGGGGAGCAGTACTTC. The V gene is TRBV12-3 or TRBV12-4, the J gene TRBJ2-7, with D possibly being TRBD2 (5 bases). V gave up 3 bases and J gave up 7 bases, with 19 bases separating them. The CDR3 contains 15 residues.

This clonotype was detected only once. The chain recombines TRBV5-6 with TRBJ1-6; TRBD1 agrees at 7 bases. Trimming at V came to 0 bases and at J to 4 bases, leaving 4 bases not matched to a gene. From germline, CDR1 is SGHDT and CDR2 YYEEEE. The CDR3 length is 16 residues. This CDR3 reads CASSLAPGQYNSPLHF. CDR3 in DNA: TGTGCCAGCAGCTTGGCCCCGGGACAGTATAATTCACCCCTCCACTTT.

A note on this clonotype: The junction departs from germline at one end; a sequencing error may be responsible. The chain uses TRBV6-6 and TRBJ2-2; maybe TRBD2 (5 bases). The V gene's germline CDR1 is MNHNY and CDR2 SVGAGI (reference sequence). This CDR3 contains 15 residues. The CDR3 is CASSYSWDRAGELVF. The CDR3 bases are TGTGCCAGCAGTTACTCGTGGGATCGGGCCGGGGAGCTGGTTTTT.